The source of this T cell receptor (beta chain) is a study of monozygotic twins with inflammatory bowel disease. The study, taken as a whole, reports: Immunosuppressive treatments were not uniform, and this may have added variability to patient repertoires.

CDR1 is LNHNV and CDR2 is YYDKDF in the germline V gene (reference sequence). The CDR3 covers 13 residues. TCRdb re-called the 5' RACE reads and catalogs CDR3 proteins one per entry, DNA excluded. The sample totals under 200,000 distinct CDR3 sequences. Worth noting for this clonotype: Its antigen is not identified.

The sequenced material came from blood. This receptor was identified in a human donor with ulcerative colitis or Crohn's disease, or a healthy co-twin of an affected twin (not recorded which). The rearrangement links TRBV15 to TRBJ2-3; no DNA is available, so the TRBD1 call from TCRdb remains unchecked. The CDR3 region is CATSNARGDTQYF.